This TCR beta chain was identified in a study of blood T cell repertoires in COVID-19. The CDR3 contains 15 residues. V lost 1 base to trimming and J lost 2 bases, with 11 bases between them. Germline V CDR1 and CDR2: LNHDA, SQIVND (reference sequence). TCRdb keeps only in-frame clones here, not all; method: immunoSEQ multiplex PCR. The sample includes fewer than 350,000 clones, 75% to 95% of them seen just once. The clonotype was recovered from a middle-aged man who had been exposed to COVID-19. Sequencing used PBMCs or T cells enriched from blood (not recorded which). V is TRBV19 and J is TRBJ1-2; D is undetermined. As DNA, the CDR3 is TGTGCCAGTAGTATAGGAACAGAAATCAACTATGGCTACACCTTC. Its translation: CASSIGTEINYGYTF.